This TCR beta chain was sequenced during a study of T cell responses to AZD1222 COVID-19 vaccine. Overall study context: Pooling of second doses given at about 4 or about 12 weeks was done. The study's findings and limits: Donors in the cohort were predominantly white British and more often female, and clonal diversity was possibly underestimated. It was only five to seven AZD1222 recipients who were seropositive at baseline. Unmutated variant regions are reportedly targeted by nearly half of spike-specific TCRs.

This clone was counted once. As yet, its antigen is unknown. This CDR3 is 16 amino acids long. Germline trimming cut 4 bases from V and 6 bases from J; bases unmatched to any gene: 12. CDR1 and CDR2 (germline): MNHEY, SMNVEV (reference sequence). Sequencing used immunoSEQ multiplex PCR; TCRdb keeps in-frame clones, though not all of them. The sample carries approximately 67,000 clones, around 86% recorded once. Sample: peripheral blood, taken on day 0 of AZD1222 vaccination. The TCR sequence derives from an adult in good health. The chain joins TRBV27 to TRBJ2-7; 10 bases fit TRBD2. The CDR3 DNA follows: TGTGCCAGCAGTTCCCTAGGAGCGGGAGGGGAAGGCGAGCAGTACTTC. Its translation is CASSSLGAGGEGEQYF.